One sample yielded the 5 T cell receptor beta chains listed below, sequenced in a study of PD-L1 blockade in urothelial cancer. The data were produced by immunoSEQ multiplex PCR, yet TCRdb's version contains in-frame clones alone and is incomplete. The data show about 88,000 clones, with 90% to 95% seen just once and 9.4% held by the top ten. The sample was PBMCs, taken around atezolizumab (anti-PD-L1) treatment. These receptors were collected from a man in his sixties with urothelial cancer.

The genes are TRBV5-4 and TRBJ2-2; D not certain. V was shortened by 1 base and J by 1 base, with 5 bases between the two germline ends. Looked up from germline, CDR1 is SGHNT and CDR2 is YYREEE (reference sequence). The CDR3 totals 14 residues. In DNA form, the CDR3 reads TGTGCCAGCAGCTTGTACTGGAACACCGGGGAGCTGTTTTTT. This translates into CASSLYWNTGELFF.

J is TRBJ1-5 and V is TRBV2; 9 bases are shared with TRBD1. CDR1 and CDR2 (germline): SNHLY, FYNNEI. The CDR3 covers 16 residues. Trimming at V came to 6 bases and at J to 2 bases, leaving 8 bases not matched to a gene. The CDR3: CASSKQGAGGNQPQHF. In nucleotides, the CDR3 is TGTGCCAGCAGCAAACAGGGGGCTGGGGGCAATCAGCCCCAGCATTTT.

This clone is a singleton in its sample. The CDR3 nucleotides read TGTGCCAGCAGGAAAACAGGGGGCGGCCAGCCCCAGCATTTT. Translation: CASRKTGGGQPQHF. The chain links TRBV28 to TRBJ1-5; TRBD1 matches at 9 bases. V trimming: 6 bases; J trimming: 7 bases; junction bases outside the gene matches: 7. CDR1 is MDHEN, CDR2 SYDVKM, per germline. This CDR3 comprises 14 residues.

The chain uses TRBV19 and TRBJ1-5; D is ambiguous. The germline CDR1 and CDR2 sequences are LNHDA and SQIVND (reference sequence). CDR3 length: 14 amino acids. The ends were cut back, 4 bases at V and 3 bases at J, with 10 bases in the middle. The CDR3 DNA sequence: TGTGCCAGTAGTACAGGCCCGAACAATCAGCCCCAGCATTTT. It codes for CASSTGPNNQPQHF.

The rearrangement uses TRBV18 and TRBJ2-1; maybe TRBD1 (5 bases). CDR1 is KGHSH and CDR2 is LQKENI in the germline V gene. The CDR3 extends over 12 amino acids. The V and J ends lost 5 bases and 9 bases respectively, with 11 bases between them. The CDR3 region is CASSSQGFEQFF. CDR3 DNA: TGTGCCAGCTCAAGCCAGGGATTTGAGCAGTTCTTC.